This T cell receptor (beta chain) was sequenced in a study of blood T cell repertoires in COVID-19. Germline CDR1 and CDR2: MDHEN and SYDVKM. Trimming took off 6 bases at V and 4 bases at J, with 18 bases between the two ends. This CDR3 region has 15 residues. Authors' data handling: Amplified reference gene primers provided the basis for estimating nucleated cell counts. The data were produced by immunoSEQ multiplex PCR, yet TCRdb's version contains in-frame clones alone and is incomplete. V and J calls and clone size are given by that table; D and trimming were obtained from the DNA. The table includes 70,000 to 90,000 clones, around nine tenths detected once.

The rearrangement uses TRBV28 and TRBJ1-2, with a tentative D call TRBD1 (6 bases). The origin of this receptor is a man older than 75 with active or convalescent COVID-19. Sequenced sample: peripheral blood. The CDR3 spells CASRPQGPSSYGYTF. DNA of the CDR3: TGTGCCAGCAGGCCACAGGGCCCTAGTAGCTATGGCTACACCTTC.